Listed below are T cell receptor beta chains from one sample, sequenced in a study of regulatory dendritic cells for organ transplantation. The assay was immunoSEQ multiplex PCR, and TCRdb's table has in-frame clones only and misses some. This table has around 20,000 clones, about 70% appearing once. The source material was memory CD4+ T cells from blood. The receptors stem from a human donor in good health. Both conserved end residues are part of each CDR3. The D gene is left open where the match is weak. The size field is filled for only some rows; it gives once, few, many or a size class.

13,TRBJ1-2,TRBV7-8,-,-,CASSSTQNYGYTF,TGTGCCAGCAGCTCTACACAGAACTATGGCTACACCTTC
18,TRBJ2-7,TRBV9,TRBD1,-,CASSVGPTPGQGTYEQYF,TGTGCCAGCAGCGTAGGTCCAACCCCGGGACAGGGCACCTACGAGCAGTACTTC
15,TRBJ1-2,TRBV5-6,TRBD1,-,CASSQPGGGIYGYTF,TGTGCCAGCAGCCAACCAGGGGGCGGAATCTATGGCTACACCTTC
14,TRBJ2-1,TRBV5-1,TRBD2,-,CASSLWGGTGEQFF,TGCGCCAGCAGCTTGTGGGGGGGGACGGGTGAGCAGTTCTTC
14,TRBJ2-3,TRBV11-2,-,-,CASSLVGFRDTQYF,TGTGCCAGCAGCTTAGTTGGCTTCCGAGATACGCAGTATTTT
14,TRBJ1-6,TRBV5-4,TRBD1,-,CASSLEGAHSPLHF,TGTGCCAGCAGCTTGGAGGGGGCACATTCACCCCTCCACTTT
14,TRBJ1-4,TRBV6-1,-,-,CASSLQFTNEKLFF,TGTGCCAGCAGTTTACAGTTTACTAATGAAAAACTGTTTTTT
15,TRBJ1-1,TRBV6-5,-,-,CASSYSRRGNTEAFF,TGTGCCAGCAGTTACTCAAGGAGGGGGAACACTGAAGCTTTCTTT
17,TRBJ2-1,TRBV5-1,TRBD1,-,CASSTQTSRGRNPVPFF,TGCGCCAGTAGCACGCAGACCTCCAGGGGGCGGAACCCGGTACCGTTCTTC
12,TRBJ2-5,TRBV7-2,-,-,CASSFPMETQYF,TGTGCCAGCAGCTTCCCAATGGAGACCCAGTACTTC
15,TRBJ2-1,TRBV19,TRBD1,-,CASSPGTGGAGQQFF,TGTGCCAGTAGTCCCGGGACAGGGGGCGCGGGCCAGCAGTTCTTC
14,TRBJ1-1,TRBV7-2,-,-,CASSLLQGGTEAFF,TGTGCCAGCAGCTTACTACAGGGAGGGACTGAAGCTTTCTTT
14,TRBJ2-2,TRBV11-3,TRBD2,-,CASSLSGVGGELFF,TGTGCCAGCAGTCTTAGCGGGGTAGGCGGGGAGCTGTTTTTT
15,TRBJ1-2,TRBV29-1,TRBD1,-,CSVDHSRKTGSGYTF,TGCAGCGTTGATCACAGCCGTAAGACAGGGTCTGGCTACACCTTC
13,TRBJ2-3,TRBV9,-,-,CASSGQYTDTQYF,TGTGCCAGCAGCGGTCAGTACACAGATACGCAGTATTTT
15,TRBJ2-7,TRBV6-5,TRBD1,-,CASSYSDRGLYEQYF,TGTGCCAGCAGTTACTCAGACAGGGGGCTGTACGAGCAGTACTTC
16,TRBJ1-1,TRBV19,-,-,CASSPRPGQPNTEAFF,TGTGCCAGTAGCCCTAGGCCGGGACAACCGAACACTGAAGCTTTCTTT
14,TRBJ2-1,TRBV29-1,TRBD1,-,CSVQAGQGAGQQFF,TGCAGCGTTCAAGCGGGACAGGGGGCGGGGCAGCAGTTCTTC
13,TRBJ2-7,TRBV5-1,TRBD1,-,CASSADRGSTQYF,TGCGCCAGCAGCGCCGACAGGGGGTCTACGCAGTACTTC
17,TRBJ2-5,TRBV10-3,-,-,CAISESTQGITFETQYF,TGTGCCATCAGTGAGTCGACTCAGGGGATAACTTTTGAGACCCAGTACTTC
14,TRBJ2-7,TRBV7-2,-,-,CASSEQVSSYEQYF,TGTGCCAGCAGTGAACAGGTTAGCTCCTACGAGCAGTACTTC
15,TRBJ2-3,TRBV7-2,-,-,CASGNGGGLPDTQYF,TGTGCCAGCGGAAATGGGGGGGGCCTTCCAGATACGCAGTATTTT
14,TRBJ2-5,TRBV7-9,TRBD2,-,CASSILAGRETQYF,TGTGCCAGCAGCATACTAGCGGGGCGAGAGACCCAGTACTTC
15,TRBJ1-1,TRBV5-6,TRBD1,-,CASSLTGVWNTEAFF,TGTGCCAGCAGCTTGACAGGGGTTTGGAACACTGAAGCTTTCTTT
14,TRBJ2-5,TRBV5-1,-,-,CASSLFGSEETQYF,TGCGCCAGCAGCTTGTTCGGGAGCGAAGAGACCCAGTACTTC
19,TRBJ1-5,TRBV19,TRBD1,-,CASSPRPGQGGYSNQPQHF,TGTGCCAGTAGTCCGAGGCCGGGACAGGGAGGTTATAGCAATCAGCCCCAGCATTTT
13,TRBJ1-5,TRBV11-2,-,-,CASSLDRYQPQHF,TGTGCCAGCAGCTTAGATCGGTATCAGCCCCAGCATTTT
14,TRBJ2-7,TRBV7-8,TRBD1,-,CASSRRTGDYEQYF,TGTGCCAGCAGCAGACGGACAGGGGACTACGAGCAGTACTTC
14,TRBJ2-5,TRBV5-1,-,-,CASSPQGTSETQYF,TGCGCCAGCAGCCCCCAGGGGACATCCGAGACCCAGTACTTC
15,TRBJ1-2,TRBV2,TRBD1,-,CASSEKGRGPQIYTF,TGTGCCAGCAGTGAAAAGGGCAGGGGGCCCCAAATCTACACCTTC
15,TRBJ1-5,TRBV7-8,TRBD1,-,CASSPGTGMNQPQHF,TGTGCCAGCAGCCCGGGGACAGGGATGAATCAGCCCCAGCATTTT
17,TRBJ1-4,TRBV13,TRBD1,-,CASSSKGRGRINEKLFF,TGTGCCAGCAGCTCCAAAGGCAGGGGGCGGATTAATGAAAAACTGTTTTTT
14,TRBJ1-2,TRBV9,-,-,CASSVGYSNYGYTF,TGTGCCAGCAGCGTAGGGTACAGTAACTATGGCTACACCTTC
14,TRBJ2-7,TRBV5-1,TRBD1,-,CASSSGQGYYEQYF,TGCGCCAGCAGCTCCGGACAGGGGTACTACGAGCAGTACTTC
15,TRBJ2-2,TRBV7-8,-,-,CASSLGLASTGELFF,TGTGCCAGCAGCTTAGGACTGGCTTCAACCGGGGAGCTGTTTTTT
14,TRBJ2-7,TRBV6-1,TRBD1,-,CASRGPGTGGEQYF,TGTGCCAGCAGGGGTCCCGGGACAGGGGGCGAGCAGTACTTC
17,TRBJ1-1,TRBV27,TRBD1,few,CASSLRGTDPYGTEAFF,TGTGCCAGCAGTTTACGCGGGACAGACCCTTATGGTACTGAAGCTTTCTTT
15,TRBJ2-2,TRBV2,TRBD2,-,CASSERGGGTGELFF,TGTGCCAGCAGTGAACGGGGGGGCGGCACCGGGGAGCTGTTTTTT
16,TRBJ1-6,TRBV6-5,-,once,CASSYYGGIYNSPLHF,TGTGCCAGCAGTTACTATGGGGGGATCTATAATTCACCCCTCCACTTT
15,TRBJ1-2,TRBV5-1,-,-,CASSSGTSTLYGYTF,TGCGCCAGCAGCTCCGGGACATCGACTCTCTATGGCTACACCTTC
14,TRBJ1-6,TRBV2,-,-,CASSARVNNSPLHF,TGTGCCAGCAGTGCCAGGGTTAATAATTCACCCCTCCACTTT
11,TRBJ1-2,TRBV6-5,TRBD1,few,CASIGQGGYTF,TGTGCCAGCATCGGACAGGGTGGCTACACCTTC